A single sample gave rise to the 5 T cell receptor beta chains below, sequenced in a study of shared clonotypes between healthy human individuals. Assay used: immunoSEQ multiplex PCR; TCRdb lists only in-frame clones, some missing. The top ten clones hold around 0.14% of a sample with about 2,500,000 clones, around nine tenths of them seen once. Sequencing input: naive CD4+ T cells sorted from blood. As for subset: CD45RA+ positively selected. The origin of the receptors is a young man in good health.

The CDR3 region has the DNA TGTGCCAGCAGTCCCTATACTGAAGCTTTCTTT. It codes for CASSPYTEAFF. The chain has TRBV6-1 and TRBJ1-1; D gene uncertain. V dropped 5 bases and J dropped 5 bases, with 6 bases sitting between them. CDR1 is MNHNS, CDR2 SASEGT, per germline. The CDR3 is made up of 11 amino acids.

The chain joins TRBV28 to TRBJ1-1, with D perhaps matching TRBD1 (5 bases). This CDR3 region has 15 residues. The V gene's germline CDR1 is MDHEN and CDR2 SYDVKM. Deletions cut 6 bases from V and 0 bases from J, with 14 bases between. DNA of the CDR3: TGTGCCAGCAGCCCCTTGGGGCTCATGAACACTGAAGCTTTCTTT. It yields the protein CASSPLGLMNTEAFF.

The V call is TRBV6-6, the J call TRBJ1-2; 8 nucleotides align to TRBD1. The CDR3 extends over 16 amino acids. Germline-derived CDR1 and CDR2 are MNHNY and SVGAGI (reference sequence). Germline trimming cut 2 bases from V and 0 bases from J; bases unmatched to any gene: 5. The CDR3 spells CASSYPKQGANYGYTF. The CDR3 nucleotides read TGTGCCAGCAGTTACCCAAAACAGGGGGCTAACTATGGCTACACCTTC.

This rearrangement joins TRBV5-6 to TRBJ2-5; 14 bases match TRBD2. Germline values: CDR1 SGHDT, CDR2 YYEEEE. J was trimmed by 4 bases and V by 4 bases; bases with no gene match: 9. The CDR3 covers 17 residues. DNA of the CDR3: TGTGCCAGCAGCCCCGGGACTAGCGGGAGATTTCGAGAGACCCAGTACTTC. Its protein is CASSPGTSGRFRETQYF.

The chain recombines TRBV6-6 with TRBJ2-5; TRBD1 matches at 7 bases. This CDR3 has 14 residues. V gave up 5 bases and J gave up 3 bases; unmatched junction bases: 6. Germline CDR1 MNHNY, CDR2 SVGAGI (reference sequence). The CDR3 DNA is TGTGCCAGCAGTGGAGCGACAGGGAAAGAGACCCAGTACTTC. Translated: CASSGATGKETQYF.